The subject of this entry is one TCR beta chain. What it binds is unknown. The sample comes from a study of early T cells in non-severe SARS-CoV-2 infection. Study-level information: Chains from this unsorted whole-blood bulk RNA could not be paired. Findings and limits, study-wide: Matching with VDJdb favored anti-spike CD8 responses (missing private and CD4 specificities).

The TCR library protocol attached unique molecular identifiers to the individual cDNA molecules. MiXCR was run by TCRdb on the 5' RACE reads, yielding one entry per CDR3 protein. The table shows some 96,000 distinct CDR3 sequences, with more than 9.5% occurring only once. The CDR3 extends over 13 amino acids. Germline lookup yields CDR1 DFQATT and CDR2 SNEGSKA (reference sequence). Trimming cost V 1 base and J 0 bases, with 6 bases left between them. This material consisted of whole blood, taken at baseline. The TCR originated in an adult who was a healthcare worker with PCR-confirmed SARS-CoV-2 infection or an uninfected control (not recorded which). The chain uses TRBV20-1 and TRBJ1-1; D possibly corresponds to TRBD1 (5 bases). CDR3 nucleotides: TGCAGTGCTAGAGTAGGGGTGAACACTGAAGCTTTCTTT. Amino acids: CSARVGVNTEAFF.